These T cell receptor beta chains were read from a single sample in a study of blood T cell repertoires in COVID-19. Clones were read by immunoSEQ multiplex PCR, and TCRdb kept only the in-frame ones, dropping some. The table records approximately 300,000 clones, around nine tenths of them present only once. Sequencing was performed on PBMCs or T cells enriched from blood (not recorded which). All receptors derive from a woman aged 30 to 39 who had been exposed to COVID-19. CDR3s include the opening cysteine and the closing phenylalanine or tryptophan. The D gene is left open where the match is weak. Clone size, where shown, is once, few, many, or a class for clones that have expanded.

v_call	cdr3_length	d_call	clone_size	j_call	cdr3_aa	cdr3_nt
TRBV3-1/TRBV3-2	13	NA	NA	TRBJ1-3	CASSTGPGNTIYF	TGTGCCAGCAGTACAGGGCCGGGAAACACCATATATTTT
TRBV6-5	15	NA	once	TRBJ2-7	CASSYRETGAYEQYF	TGTGCCAGCAGTTACCGCGAGACAGGCGCCTACGAGCAGTACTTC
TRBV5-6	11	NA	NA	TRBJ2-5	CASSLQETQYF	TGTGCCAGCAGCCTACAAGAGACCCAGTACTTC
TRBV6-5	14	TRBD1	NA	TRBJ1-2	CASRGTETIAGYTF	TGTGCCAGCAGAGGGACAGAGACAATTGCCGGCTACACCTTC
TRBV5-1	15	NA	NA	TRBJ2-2	CASSLDAGNTGELFF	TGCGCCAGCAGCTTGGATGCCGGGAACACCGGGGAGCTGTTTTTT
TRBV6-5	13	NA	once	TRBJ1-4	CASRTGGAEKLFF	TGTGCCAGCAGGACGGGAGGGGCTGAAAAACTGTTTTTT
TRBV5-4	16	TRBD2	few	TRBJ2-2	CASSLGSGGDTGELFF	TGTGCCAGCAGCTTGGGGAGCGGGGGCGACACCGGGGAGCTGTTTTTT
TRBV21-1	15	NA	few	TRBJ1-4	CARIDGTAEGRKLFF	TGTGCCAGAATCGACGGGACAGCCGAGGGGCGAAAACTGTTTTTT
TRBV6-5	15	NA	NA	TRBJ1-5	CASSRQGVGNQPQHF	TGTGCCAGCAGTCGCCAGGGTGTCGGCAATCAGCCCCAGCATTTT
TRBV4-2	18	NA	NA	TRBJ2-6	CASSQDGGHISGANVLTF	TGTGCCAGCAGCCAAGATGGGGGACATATCTCTGGGGCCAACGTCCTGACTTTC
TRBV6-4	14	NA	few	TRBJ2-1	CASSEGGDMDEQFF	TGTGCCAGCAGTGAAGGAGGGGATATGGATGAGCAGTTCTTC
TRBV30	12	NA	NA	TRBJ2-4	CAWKGGGNIQYF	TGTGCCTGGAAGGGGGGGGGAAACATTCAGTACTTC
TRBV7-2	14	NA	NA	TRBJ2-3	CASSPLSPTDTQYF	TGTGCCAGCAGCCCCTTATCCCCCACAGATACGCAGTATTTT
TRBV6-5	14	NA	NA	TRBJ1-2	CASSQGYANYGYTF	TGTGCCAGCAGTCAGGGCTATGCTAACTATGGCTACACCTTC
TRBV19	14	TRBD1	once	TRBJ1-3	CASSRDSSGNTIYF	TGTGCCAGTAGTAGGGACAGCTCTGGAAACACCATATATTTT
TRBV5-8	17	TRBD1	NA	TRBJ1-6	CASSLEGTGGYNSPLHF	TGTGCCAGCAGCTTGGAGGGGACAGGGGGCTATAATTCACCCCTCCACTTT
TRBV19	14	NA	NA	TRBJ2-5	CASSARTAQETQYF	TGTGCCAGTAGTGCACGGACAGCCCAAGAGACCCAGTACTTC
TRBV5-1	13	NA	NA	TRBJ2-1	CASKGLDYNEQFF	TGCGCCAGCAAGGGGTTAGACTACAATGAGCAGTTCTTC
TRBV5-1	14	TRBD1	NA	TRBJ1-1	CASSEQGAHTEAFF	TGCGCCAGCAGCGAACAGGGGGCGCACACTGAAGCTTTCTTT
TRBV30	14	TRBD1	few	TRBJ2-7	CAWSVRGRGPEQYF	TGTGCCTGGAGTGTTCGTGGCAGGGGGCCTGAGCAGTACTTC
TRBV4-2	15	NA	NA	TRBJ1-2	CASSPGGVLNYGYTF	TGTGCCAGCAGCCCCGGGGGGGTACTAAACTATGGCTACACCTTC
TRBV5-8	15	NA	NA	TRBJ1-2	CASSLDGAVGYGYTF	TGTGCCAGCAGCTTGGATGGGGCAGTTGGCTATGGCTACACCTTC
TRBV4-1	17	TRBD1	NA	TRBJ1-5	CASSQEISDRGNQPQHF	TGCGCCAGCAGCCAAGAGATTTCCGACAGGGGGAATCAGCCCCAGCATTTT
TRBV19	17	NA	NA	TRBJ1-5	CASSIRQGGRGNQPQHF	TGTGCCAGTAGTATCCGGCAGGGCGGAAGGGGCAATCAGCCCCAGCATTTT
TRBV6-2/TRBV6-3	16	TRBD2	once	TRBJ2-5	CASSYSSLAAQETQYF	TGTGCCAGCAGTTACTCCTCACTAGCGGCGCAAGAGACCCAGTACTTC
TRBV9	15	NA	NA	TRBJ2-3	CASSVSQGRFDTQYF	TGTGCCAGCAGCGTAAGCCAGGGAAGGTTTGATACGCAGTATTTT
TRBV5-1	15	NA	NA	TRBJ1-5	CASSTAGGASQPQHF	TGCGCCAGCAGCACTGCGGGAGGGGCTTCTCAGCCCCAGCATTTT
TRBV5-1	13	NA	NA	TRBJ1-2	CASSRTGSYGYTF	TGCGCCAGCAGCAGAACAGGTAGCTATGGCTACACCTTC
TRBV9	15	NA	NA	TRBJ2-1	CASSEGLRTYNEQFF	TGTGCCAGCAGCGAGGGGTTGCGAACCTACAATGAGCAGTTCTTC